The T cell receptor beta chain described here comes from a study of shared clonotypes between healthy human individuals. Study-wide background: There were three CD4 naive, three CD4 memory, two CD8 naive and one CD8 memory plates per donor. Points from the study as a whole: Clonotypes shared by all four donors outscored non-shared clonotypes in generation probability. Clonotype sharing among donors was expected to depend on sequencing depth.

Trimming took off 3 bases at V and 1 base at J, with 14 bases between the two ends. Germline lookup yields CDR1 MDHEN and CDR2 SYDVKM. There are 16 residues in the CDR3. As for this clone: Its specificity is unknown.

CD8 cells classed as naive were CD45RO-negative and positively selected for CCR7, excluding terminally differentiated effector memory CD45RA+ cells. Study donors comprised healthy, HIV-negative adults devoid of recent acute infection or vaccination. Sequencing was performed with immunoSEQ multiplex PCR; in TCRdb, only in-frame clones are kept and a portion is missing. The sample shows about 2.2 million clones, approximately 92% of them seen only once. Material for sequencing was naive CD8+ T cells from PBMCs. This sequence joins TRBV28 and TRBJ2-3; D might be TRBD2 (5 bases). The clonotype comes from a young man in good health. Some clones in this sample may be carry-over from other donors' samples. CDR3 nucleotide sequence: TGTGCCAGCAGTTTTGCGGGCTGGAGTCGCACAGATACGCAGTATTTT. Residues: CASSFAGWSRTDTQYF.